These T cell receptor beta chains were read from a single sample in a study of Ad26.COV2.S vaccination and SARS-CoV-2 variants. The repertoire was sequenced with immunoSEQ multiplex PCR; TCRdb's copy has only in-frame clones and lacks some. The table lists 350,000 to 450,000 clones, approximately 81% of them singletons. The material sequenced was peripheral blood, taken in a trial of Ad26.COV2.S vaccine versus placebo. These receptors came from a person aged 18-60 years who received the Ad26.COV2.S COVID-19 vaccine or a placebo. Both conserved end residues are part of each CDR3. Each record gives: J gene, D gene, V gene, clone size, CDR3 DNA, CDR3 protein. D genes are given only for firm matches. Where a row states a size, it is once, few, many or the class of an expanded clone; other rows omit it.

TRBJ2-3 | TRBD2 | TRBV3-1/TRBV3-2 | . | TGTGCCAGCAGCCAAGAAAGCGGAACTAGCGGGGGGTATAGCACAGATACGCAGTATTTT | CASSQESGTSGGYSTDTQYF
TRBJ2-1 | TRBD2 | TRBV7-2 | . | TGTGCCAGCAGCTTGGGCCTAGCGGGGGCCACGGGGAATGAGCAGTTCTTC | CASSLGLAGATGNEQFF
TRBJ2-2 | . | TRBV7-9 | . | TGTGCCAGCAGCTCAGACACCGGGGAGCTGTTTTTT | CASSSDTGELFF
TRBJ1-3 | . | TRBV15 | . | TGTGCCACCAGCAGAGATGGAGGGGCTGGAAACACCATATATTTT | CATSRDGGAGNTIYF
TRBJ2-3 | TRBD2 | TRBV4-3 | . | TGCGCCAGCAGCCAAGATCTGGTAGCGGGGGGCACAGATACGCAGTATTTT | CASSQDLVAGGTDTQYF
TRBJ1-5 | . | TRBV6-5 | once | TGTGCCAGCAGTTTTGCAGGGGGCAATCAGCCCCAGCATTTT | CASSFAGGNQPQHF
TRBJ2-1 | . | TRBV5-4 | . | TGTGCCAGCAGCTTGGGGGGGGCGAGCTCCTACAATGAGCAGTTCTTC | CASSLGGASSYNEQFF
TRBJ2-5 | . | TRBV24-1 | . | TGTGCCACCAGTGATTCCCGGCTAGTGGAGGCCCAGTACTTC | CATSDSRLVEAQYF
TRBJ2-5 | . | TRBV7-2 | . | TGTGCCAGCAGCTTAACAGGACATTACCAAGAGACCCAGTACTTC | CASSLTGHYQETQYF
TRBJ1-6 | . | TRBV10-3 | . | TGTGCCATCAGTGAGGGCAGGTATAATTCACCCCTCCACTTT | CAISEGRYNSPLHF
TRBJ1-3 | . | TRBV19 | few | TGTGCCAGTAGTCCGCAGGCGATCGGAAACACCATATATTTT | CASSPQAIGNTIYF
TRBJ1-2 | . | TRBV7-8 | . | TGTGCCAGCAGCTTAGCCGTCCACGCTAACTATGGCTACACCTTC | CASSLAVHANYGYTF
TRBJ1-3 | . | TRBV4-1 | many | TGCGCCAGCAGCCAACAGGGTTTATCTGGAAACACCATATATTTT | CASSQQGLSGNTIYF
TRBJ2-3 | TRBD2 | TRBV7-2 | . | TGTGCCAGCAGCCTCGCCGGACTAGCGGGAGTTGCAGATACGCAGTATTTT | CASSLAGLAGVADTQYF
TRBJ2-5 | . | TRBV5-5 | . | TGTGCCAGCAGCTTTGACACAGGGAGTTTAGAGACCCAGTACTTC | CASSFDTGSLETQYF
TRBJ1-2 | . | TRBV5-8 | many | TGTGCCAGCAGCTTGAGGCAGGATAACTATGGCTACACCTTC | CASSLRQDNYGYTF
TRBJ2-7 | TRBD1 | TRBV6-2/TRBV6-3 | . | TGTGCCAGCAGTCATGGGACAGTCGAGCAGTACTTC | CASSHGTVEQYF